This TCR beta chain was retrieved from a study of blood T cell repertoires in COVID-19. As for the study in general: The United States, Italy and Spain provided the acute and convalescent COVID-19 samples. Sources were T cells, B-cell-depleted T cells, or PBMCs; the material itself was cDNA or gDNA.

Under the authors' procedure: Estimated nucleated cell counts came from reference gene primer amplification. Method: immunoSEQ multiplex PCR; TCRdb's copy keeps in-frame clones and lacks some. That table furnishes V, J and clone size, whereas the DNA furnished D and trimming. The data show 150,000 or so clones, roughly 88% seen once. The CDR3 covers 15 residues. Germline-derived CDR1 and CDR2 are SNHLY and FYNNEI. Trimming removed 5 bases from V and 4 bases from J, with 14 bases in between. The specimen sequenced was peripheral blood. The chain combines TRBV2 with TRBJ2-2, with D tentatively TRBD2 (6 bases). The origin of this receptor is a woman between 50 and 59 years old with acute or convalescent COVID-19. The CDR3 DNA sequence: TGTGCCAGCAGTCCTGGGGGGATGGGCACCGGGGAGCTGTTTTTT. Protein product: CASSPGGMGTGELFF.